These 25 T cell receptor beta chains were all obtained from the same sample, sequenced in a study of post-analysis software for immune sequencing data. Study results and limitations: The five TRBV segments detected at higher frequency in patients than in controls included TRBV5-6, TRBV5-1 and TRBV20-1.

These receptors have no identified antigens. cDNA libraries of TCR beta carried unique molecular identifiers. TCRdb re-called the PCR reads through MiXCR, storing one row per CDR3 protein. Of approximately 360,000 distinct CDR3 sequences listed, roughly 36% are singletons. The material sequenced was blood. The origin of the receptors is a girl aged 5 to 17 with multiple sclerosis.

CDR3 coding DNA: TGTGCCAGCAGTGCGGACAGGGAGGGAGAGACCCAGTACTTC. Translated: CASSADREGETQYF. The chain links TRBV28 to TRBJ2-5; TRBD1 might be the D (8 bases). CDR1 is MDHEN and CDR2 is SYDVKM in the germline V gene. V gave up 5 bases and J gave up 4 bases, with 14 bases separating them. The CDR3 has 14 residues.

CDR3 DNA: TGTGCCAGCAGTTACCGGGACGACTCCTACGAGCAGTACTTC. As protein: CASSYRDDSYEQYF. The chain uses TRBV6-5 and TRBJ2-7; either TRBD1 or TRBD2 may supply D (5 bases each). Germline V CDR1 and CDR2: MNHEY, SVGAGI. The CDR3 is made up of 14 amino acids. V was pared by 2 bases and J by 0 bases, with 8 bases between.

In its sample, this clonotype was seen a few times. CDR3 bases: TGTGCCAGCAGCCCGGGACTAGCGGGGGCCCTCTGGGAGAGACCCATCTACTTC. This gives the protein CASSPGLAGALWERPIYF. This rearrangement joins TRBV12-3 or TRBV12-4 to TRBJ2-5; TRBD2 matches 14 bases. V lost 6 bases to trimming and J lost 14 bases; unmatched junction nucleotides: 23. This CDR3 contains 18 residues.

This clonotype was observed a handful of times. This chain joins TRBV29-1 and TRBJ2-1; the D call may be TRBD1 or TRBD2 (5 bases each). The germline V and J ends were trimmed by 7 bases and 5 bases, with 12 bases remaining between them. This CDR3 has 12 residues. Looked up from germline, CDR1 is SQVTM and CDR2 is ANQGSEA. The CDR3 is CSAGAGNNEQFF. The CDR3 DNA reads TGCAGCGCCGGGGCAGGGAACAATGAGCAGTTCTTC.

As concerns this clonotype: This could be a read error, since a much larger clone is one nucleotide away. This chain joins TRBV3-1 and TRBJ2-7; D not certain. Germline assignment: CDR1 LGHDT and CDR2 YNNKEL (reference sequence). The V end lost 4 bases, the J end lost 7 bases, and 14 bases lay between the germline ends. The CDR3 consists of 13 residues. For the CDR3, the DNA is TGTGCCAGCAGCCGAGGCACCTACAATGAGCAGTACTTC. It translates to CASSRGTYNEQYF.

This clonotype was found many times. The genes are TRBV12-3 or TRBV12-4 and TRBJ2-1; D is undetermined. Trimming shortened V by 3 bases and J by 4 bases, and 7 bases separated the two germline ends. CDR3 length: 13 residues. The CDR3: CASSLSFYNEQFF. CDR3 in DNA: TGTGCCAGCAGTTTGAGCTTTTACAATGAGCAGTTCTTC.

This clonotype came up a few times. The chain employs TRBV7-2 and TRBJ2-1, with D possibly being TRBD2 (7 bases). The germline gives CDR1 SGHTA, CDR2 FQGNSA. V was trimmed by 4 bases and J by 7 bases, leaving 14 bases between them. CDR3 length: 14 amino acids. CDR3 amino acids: CASSSRGGANEQFF. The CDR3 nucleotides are TGTGCCAGCAGCTCCAGAGGGGGGGCGAATGAGCAGTTCTTC. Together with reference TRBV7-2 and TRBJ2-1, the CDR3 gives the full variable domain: GAGVSQSPSNKVTEKGKDVELRCDPISGHTALYWYRQSLGQGLEFLIYFQGNSAPDKSGLPSDRFSAERTGGSVSTLTIQRTQQEDSAVYLCASSSRGGANEQFFGPGTRLTVL.

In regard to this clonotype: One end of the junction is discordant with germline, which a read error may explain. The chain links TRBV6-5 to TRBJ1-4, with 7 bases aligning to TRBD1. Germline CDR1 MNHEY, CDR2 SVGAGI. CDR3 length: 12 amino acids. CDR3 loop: CATRQGNDKRFF. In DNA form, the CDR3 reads TGTGCCACTCGACAGGGTAATGACAAACGGTTTTTT.

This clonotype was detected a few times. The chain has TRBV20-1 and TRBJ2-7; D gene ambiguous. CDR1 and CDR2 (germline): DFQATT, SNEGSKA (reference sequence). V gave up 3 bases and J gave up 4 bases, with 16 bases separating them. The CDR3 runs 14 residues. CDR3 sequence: CSASPGYLPYEQYF. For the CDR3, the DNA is TGCAGTGCTAGTCCAGGTTACCTCCCTTACGAGCAGTACTTC.

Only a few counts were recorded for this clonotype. CDR3 loop: CSASQGQETQYF. The CDR3 DNA sequence: TGCAGTGCTAGCCAGGGTCAAGAGACCCAGTACTTC. V gene TRBV20-1 combines with J gene TRBJ2-5; D is perhaps TRBD1 (5 bases). Germline lookup yields CDR1 DFQATT and CDR2 SNEGSKA (reference sequence). The ends were cut back, 3 bases at V and 2 bases at J, with 7 bases in the middle. The CDR3 has 12 residues.

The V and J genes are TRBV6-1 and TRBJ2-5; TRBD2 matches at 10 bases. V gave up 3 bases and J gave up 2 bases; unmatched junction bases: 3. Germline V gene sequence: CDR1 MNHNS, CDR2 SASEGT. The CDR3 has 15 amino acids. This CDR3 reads CASSEKRGGQETQYF. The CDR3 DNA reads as TGTGCCAGCAGTGAGAAGCGGGGGGGGCAAGAGACCCAGTACTTC.

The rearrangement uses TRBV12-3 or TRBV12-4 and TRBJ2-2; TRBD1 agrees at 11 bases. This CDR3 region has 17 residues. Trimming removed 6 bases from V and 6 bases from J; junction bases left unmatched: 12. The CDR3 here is CASSHTPGQGDSGELFF. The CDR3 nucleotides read TGTGCCAGCAGCCACACACCGGGACAGGGGGATTCCGGGGAGCTGTTTTTT.

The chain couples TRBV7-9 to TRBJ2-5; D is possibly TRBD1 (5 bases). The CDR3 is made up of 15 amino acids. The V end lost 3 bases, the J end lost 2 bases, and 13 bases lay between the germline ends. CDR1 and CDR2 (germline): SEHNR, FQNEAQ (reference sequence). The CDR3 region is CASSLVGRGQETQYF. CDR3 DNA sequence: TGTGCCAGCAGCTTGGTGGGTAGGGGTCAAGAGACCCAGTACTTC.

The DNA for the CDR3 is TGTGCCAGCAGCACCACAGGACCCCAGCATTTT. Translated: CASSTTGPQHF. The chain links TRBV12-3 or TRBV12-4 to TRBJ1-5; tentatively, D is TRBD1 (5 bases). With 6 bases removed from V and 10 bases from J, the gap between germline ends came to 10 bases. This CDR3 comprises 11 residues.

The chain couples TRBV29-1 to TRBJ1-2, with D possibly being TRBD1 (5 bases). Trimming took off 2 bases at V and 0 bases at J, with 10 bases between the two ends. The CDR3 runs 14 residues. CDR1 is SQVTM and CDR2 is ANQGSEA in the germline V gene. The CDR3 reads CSVETQGSNYGYTF. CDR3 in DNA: TGCAGCGTTGAAACCCAGGGATCTAACTATGGCTACACCTTC. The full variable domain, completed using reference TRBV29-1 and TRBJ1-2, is SAVISQKPSRDICQRGTSLTIQCQVDSQVTMMFWYRQQPGQSLTLIATANQGSEATYESGFVIDKFPISRPNLTFSTLTVSNMSPEDSSIYLCSVETQGSNYGYTFGSGTRLTVV.

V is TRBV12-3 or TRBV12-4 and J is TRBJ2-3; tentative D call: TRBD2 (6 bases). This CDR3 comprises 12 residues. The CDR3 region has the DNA TGTGCGACTAGGGGCAGAGCAGATACGCAGTATTTT. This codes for CATRGRADTQYF.

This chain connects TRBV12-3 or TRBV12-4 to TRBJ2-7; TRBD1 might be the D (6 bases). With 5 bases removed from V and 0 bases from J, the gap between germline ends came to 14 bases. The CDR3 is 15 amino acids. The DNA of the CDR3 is TGTGCCAGCAGTCCAGGGGTTCTGAGCTCCTACGAGCAGTACTTC. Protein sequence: CASSPGVLSSYEQYF.

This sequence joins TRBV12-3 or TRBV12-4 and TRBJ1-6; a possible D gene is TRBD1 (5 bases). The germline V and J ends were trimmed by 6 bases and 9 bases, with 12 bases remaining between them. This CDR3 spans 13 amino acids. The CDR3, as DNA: TGTGCCAGCAGCCACCGGGGGTCTTCACCCCTCCACTTT. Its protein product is CASSHRGSSPLHF.

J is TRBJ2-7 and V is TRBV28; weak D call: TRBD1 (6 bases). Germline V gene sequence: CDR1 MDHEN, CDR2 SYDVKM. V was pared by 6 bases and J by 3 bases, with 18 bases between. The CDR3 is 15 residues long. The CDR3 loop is CASRPSTGFNYEQYF. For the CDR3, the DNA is TGTGCCAGCAGACCGTCCACAGGGTTCAACTACGAGCAGTACTTC.

The CDR3 coding sequence is TGCAGCGCCGGGGGGGACTACGAGCAGTACTTC. Encoded protein: CSAGGDYEQYF. The chain is built from TRBV29-1 and TRBJ2-1; the match to TRBD2 covers 8 bases. The J call may be incorrect, as the DNA end agrees better with TRBJ2-7. The CDR3 is 11 residues long. CDR1 and CDR2 from the germline V gene are SQVTM and ANQGSEA.

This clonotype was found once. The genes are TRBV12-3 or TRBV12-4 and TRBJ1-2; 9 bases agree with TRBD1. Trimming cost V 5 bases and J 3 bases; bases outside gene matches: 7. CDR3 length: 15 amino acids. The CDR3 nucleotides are TGTGCCAGCAGTCACCCGGGACAGGGTTACTATGGCTACACCTTC. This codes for CASSHPGQGYYGYTF.

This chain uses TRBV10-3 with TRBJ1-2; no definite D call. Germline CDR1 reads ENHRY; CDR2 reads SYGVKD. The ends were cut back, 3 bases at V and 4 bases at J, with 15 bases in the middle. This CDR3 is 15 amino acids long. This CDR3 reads CAISERPDTFYGYTF. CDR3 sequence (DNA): TGTGCCATCAGTGAACGCCCCGACACTTTCTATGGCTACACCTTC.

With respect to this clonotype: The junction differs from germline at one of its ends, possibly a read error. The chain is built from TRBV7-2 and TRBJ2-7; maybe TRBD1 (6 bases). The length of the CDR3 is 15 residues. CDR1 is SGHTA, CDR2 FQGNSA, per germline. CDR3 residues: CVSSSQTGTHYEQYF. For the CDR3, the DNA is TGTGTCAGCAGCTCCCAAACCGGGACACACTACGAGCAGTACTTC. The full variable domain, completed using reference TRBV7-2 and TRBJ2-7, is GAGVSQSPSNKVTEKGKDVELRCDPISGHTALYWYRQSLGQGLEFLIYFQGNSAPDKSGLPSDRFSAERTGGSVSTLTIQRTQQEDSAVYLCVSSSQTGTHYEQYFGPGTRLTVT.

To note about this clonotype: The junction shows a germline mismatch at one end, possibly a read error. As DNA, the CDR3 is TGCAGCGCCTGGGTCAGGGCCTACGTGCAGTACTTC. Translated, it gives CSAWVRAYVQYF. V gene TRBV29-1 combines with J gene TRBJ2-7, with D perhaps TRBD1 (5 bases). The CDR3 spans 12 residues. In germline, CDR1 is SQVTM, CDR2 ANQGSEA.

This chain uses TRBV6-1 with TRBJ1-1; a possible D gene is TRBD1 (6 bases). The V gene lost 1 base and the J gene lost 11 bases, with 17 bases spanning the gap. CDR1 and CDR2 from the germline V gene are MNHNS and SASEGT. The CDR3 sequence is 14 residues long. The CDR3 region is CASSEEAGGSRAFF. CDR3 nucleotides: TGTGCCAGCAGTGAAGAGGCTGGGGGCAGCAGGGCTTTCTTT.